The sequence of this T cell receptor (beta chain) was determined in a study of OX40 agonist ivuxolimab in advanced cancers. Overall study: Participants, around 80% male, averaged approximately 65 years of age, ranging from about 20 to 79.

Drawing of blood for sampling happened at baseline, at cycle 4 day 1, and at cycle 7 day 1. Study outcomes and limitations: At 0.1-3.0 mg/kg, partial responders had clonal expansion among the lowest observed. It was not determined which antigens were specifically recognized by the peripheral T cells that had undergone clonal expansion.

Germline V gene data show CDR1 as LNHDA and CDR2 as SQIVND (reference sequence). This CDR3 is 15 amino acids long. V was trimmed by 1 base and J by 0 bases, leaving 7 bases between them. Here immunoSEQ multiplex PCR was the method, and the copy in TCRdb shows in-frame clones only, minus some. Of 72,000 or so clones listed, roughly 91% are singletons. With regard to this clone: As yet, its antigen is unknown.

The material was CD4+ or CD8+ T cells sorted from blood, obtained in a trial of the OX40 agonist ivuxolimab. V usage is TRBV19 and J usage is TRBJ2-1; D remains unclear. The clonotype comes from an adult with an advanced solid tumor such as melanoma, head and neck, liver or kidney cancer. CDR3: CASSIARYSYNEQFF. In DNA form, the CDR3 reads TGTGCCAGTAGTATAGCAAGATACTCCTACAATGAGCAGTTCTTC.